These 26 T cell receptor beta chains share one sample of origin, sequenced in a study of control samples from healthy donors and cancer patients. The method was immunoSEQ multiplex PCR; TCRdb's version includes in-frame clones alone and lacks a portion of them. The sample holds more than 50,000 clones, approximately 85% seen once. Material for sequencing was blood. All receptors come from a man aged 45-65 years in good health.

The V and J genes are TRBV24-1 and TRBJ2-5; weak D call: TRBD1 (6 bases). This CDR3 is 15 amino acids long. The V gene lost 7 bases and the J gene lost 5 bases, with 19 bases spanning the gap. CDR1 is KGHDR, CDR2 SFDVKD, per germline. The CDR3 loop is CATSQTGAQGETQYF. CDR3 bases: TGTGCCACCAGCCAAACCGGAGCGCAGGGGGAGACCCAGTACTTC.

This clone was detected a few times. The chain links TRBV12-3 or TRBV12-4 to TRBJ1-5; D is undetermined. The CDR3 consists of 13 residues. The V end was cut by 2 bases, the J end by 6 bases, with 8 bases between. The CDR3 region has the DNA TGTGCCAGCAGTTTAAGGGTAGGTCAGCCCCAGCATTTT. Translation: CASSLRVGQPQHF.

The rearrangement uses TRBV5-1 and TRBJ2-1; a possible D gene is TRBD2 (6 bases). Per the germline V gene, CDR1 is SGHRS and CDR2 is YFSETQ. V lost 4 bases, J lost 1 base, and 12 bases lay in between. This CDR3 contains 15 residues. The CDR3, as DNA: TGCGCCAGCAGCCACGGGACTTTATCCTACAATGAGCAGTTCTTC. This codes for CASSHGTLSYNEQFF.

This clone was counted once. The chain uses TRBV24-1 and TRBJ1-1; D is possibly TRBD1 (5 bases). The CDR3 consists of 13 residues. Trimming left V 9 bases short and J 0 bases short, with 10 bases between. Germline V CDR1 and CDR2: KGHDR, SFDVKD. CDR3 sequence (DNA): TGTGCCACCCGGGCGGACATGAACACTGAAGCTTTCTTT. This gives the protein CATRADMNTEAFF.

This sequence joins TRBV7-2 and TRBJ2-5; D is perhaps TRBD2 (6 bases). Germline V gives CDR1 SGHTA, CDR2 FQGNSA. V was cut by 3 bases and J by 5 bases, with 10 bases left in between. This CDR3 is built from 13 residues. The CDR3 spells CASSLGRGETQYF. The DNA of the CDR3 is TGTGCCAGCAGCTTGGGTCGGGGGGAGACCCAGTACTTC.

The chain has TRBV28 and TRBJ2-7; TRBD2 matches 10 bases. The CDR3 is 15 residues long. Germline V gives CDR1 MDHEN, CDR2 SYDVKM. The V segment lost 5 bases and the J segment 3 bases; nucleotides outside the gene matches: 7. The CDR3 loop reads CASSPGLARVYEQYF. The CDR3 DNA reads TGTGCCAGCAGTCCGGGACTAGCGCGAGTCTACGAGCAGTACTTC. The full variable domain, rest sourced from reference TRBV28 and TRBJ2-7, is DVKVTQSSRYLVKRTGEKVFLECVQDMDHENMFWYRQDPGLGLRLIYFSYDVKMKEKGDIPEGYSVSREKKERFSLILESASTNQTSMYLCASSPGLARVYEQYFGPGTRLTVT.

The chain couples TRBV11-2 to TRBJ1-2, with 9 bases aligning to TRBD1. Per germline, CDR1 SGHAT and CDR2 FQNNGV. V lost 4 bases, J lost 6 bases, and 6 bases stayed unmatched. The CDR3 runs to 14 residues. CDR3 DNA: TGTGCCAGCAGCTCCACAGGGGGCAGCGATGGCTACACCTTC. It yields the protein CASSSTGGSDGYTF.

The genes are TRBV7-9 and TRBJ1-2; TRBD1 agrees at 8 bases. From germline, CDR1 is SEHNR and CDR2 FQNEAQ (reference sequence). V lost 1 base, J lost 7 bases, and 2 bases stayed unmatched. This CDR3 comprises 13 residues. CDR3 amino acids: CASSLGTGIGYTF. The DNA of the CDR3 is TGTGCCAGCAGCTTAGGGACAGGGATTGGCTACACCTTC.

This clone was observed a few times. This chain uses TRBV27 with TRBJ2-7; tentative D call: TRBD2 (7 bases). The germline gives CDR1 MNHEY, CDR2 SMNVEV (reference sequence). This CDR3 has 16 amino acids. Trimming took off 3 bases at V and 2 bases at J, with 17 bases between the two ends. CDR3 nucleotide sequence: TGTGCCAGCAGTTTCAGCGGGACACCGGGCCCCTACGAGCAGTACTTC. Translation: CASSFSGTPGPYEQYF.

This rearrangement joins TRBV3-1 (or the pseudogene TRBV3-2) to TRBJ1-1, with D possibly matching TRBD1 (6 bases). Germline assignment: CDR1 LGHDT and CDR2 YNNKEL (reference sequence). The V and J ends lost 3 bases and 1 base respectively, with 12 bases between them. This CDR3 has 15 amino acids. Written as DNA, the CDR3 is TGTGCCAGCAGCCATATCGGGACAACGAACACTGAAGCTTTCTTT. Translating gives CASSHIGTTNTEAFF.

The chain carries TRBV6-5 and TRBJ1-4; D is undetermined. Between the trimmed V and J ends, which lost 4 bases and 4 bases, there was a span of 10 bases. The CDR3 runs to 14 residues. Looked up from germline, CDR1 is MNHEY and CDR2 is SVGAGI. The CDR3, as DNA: TGTGCCAGCAGTTCCCGAGCCCTTAATGAAAAACTGTTTTTT. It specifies CASSSRALNEKLFF.

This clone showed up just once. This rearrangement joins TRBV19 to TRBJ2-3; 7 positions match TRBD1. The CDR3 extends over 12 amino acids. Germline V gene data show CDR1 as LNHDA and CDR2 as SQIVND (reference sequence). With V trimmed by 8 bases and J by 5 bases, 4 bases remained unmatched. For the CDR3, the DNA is TGTGCCAGTGGTCAGGGGGTAGATACGCAGTATTTT. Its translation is CASGQGVDTQYF.

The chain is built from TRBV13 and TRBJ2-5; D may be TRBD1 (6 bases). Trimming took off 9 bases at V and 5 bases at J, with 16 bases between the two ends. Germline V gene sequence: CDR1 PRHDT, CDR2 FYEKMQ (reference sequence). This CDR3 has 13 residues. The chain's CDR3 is CASALGGGETQYF. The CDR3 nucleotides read TGTGCCAGTGCCCTAGGGGGTGGTGAGACCCAGTACTTC.

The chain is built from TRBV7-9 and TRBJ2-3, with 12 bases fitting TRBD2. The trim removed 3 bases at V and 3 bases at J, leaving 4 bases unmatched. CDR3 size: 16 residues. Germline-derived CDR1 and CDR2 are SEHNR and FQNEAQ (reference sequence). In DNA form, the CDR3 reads TGTGCCAGCAGCTTCGATCTAGCGGGAGGGACAGATACGCAGTATTTT. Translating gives CASSFDLAGGTDTQYF.

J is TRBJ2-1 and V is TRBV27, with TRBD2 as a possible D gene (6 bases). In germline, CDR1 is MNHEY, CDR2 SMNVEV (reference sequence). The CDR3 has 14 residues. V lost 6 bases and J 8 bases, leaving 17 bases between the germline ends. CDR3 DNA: TGTGCCAGCAGGGATAGCGGACTTAGCCATGAGCAGTTCTTC. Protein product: CASRDSGLSHEQFF.

In DNA, the CDR3 is TGTGCCAGCACCAAAACAGGGGGACCTGGTGACACCATATATTTT. Encoded protein: CASTKTGGPGDTIYF. The gene calls are TRBV9 and TRBJ1-3; 8 nucleotides align to TRBD1. Germline-derived CDR1 and CDR2 are SGDLS and YYNGEE. V was clipped by 6 bases and J by 8 bases; unmatched bases: 13. This CDR3 contains 15 residues.

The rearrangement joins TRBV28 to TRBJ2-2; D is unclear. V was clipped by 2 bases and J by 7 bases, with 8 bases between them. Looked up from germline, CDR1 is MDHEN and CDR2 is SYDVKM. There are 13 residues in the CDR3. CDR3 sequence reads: CASSLGLVGELFF. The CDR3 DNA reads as TGTGCCAGCAGTTTAGGATTGGTCGGGGAGCTGTTTTTT.

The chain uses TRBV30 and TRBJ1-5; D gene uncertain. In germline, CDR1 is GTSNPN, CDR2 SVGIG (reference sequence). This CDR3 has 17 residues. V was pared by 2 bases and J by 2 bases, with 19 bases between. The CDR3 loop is CAWSPSGLHGGNQPQHF. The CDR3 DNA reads TGTGCCTGGAGTCCCTCCGGGCTCCACGGCGGCAATCAGCCCCAGCATTTT.

This CDR3 reads CASRGREQFF. DNA of the CDR3: TGTGCCAGCAGAGGGCGGGAGCAGTTCTTC. The rearrangement uses TRBV2 and TRBJ2-1; D is unresolved. Trimming removed 6 bases from V and 10 bases from J, with 7 bases in between. The CDR3 consists of 10 residues. The germline CDR1 and CDR2 sequences are SNHLY and FYNNEI.

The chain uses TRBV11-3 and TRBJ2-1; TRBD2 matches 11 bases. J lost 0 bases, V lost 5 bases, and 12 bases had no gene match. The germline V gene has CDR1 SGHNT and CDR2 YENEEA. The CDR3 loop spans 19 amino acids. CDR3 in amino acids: CASSSGSGRAEVSYNEQFF. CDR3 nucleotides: TGTGCCAGCAGCAGCGGTAGCGGGAGGGCCGAGGTCTCCTACAATGAGCAGTTCTTC.

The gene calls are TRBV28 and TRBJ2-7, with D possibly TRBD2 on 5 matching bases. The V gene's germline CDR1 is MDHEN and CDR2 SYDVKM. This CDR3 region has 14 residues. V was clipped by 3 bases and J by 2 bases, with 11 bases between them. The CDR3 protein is CASSFWTGTYEQYF. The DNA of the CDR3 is TGTGCCAGCAGTTTCTGGACGGGAACCTACGAGCAGTACTTC.

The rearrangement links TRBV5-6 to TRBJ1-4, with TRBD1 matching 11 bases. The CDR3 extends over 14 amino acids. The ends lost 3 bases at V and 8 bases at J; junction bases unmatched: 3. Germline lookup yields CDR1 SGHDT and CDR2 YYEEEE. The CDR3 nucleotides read TGTGCCAGCAGCTGGACAGGGGGCGGCGAAAAACTGTTTTTT. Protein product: CASSWTGGGEKLFF.

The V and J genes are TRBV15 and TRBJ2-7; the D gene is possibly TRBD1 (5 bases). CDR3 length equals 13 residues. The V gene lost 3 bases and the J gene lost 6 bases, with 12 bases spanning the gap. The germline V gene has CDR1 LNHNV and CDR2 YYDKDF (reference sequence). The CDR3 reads CATSRDSGSEQYF. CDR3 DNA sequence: TGTGCCACCAGCAGGGATTCAGGGTCCGAGCAGTACTTC.

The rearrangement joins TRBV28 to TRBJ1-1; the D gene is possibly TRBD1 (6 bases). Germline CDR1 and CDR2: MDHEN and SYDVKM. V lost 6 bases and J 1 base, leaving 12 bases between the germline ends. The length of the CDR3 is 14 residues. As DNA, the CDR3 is TGTGCCAGCAGGTTGGGGACACAGAACACTGAAGCTTTCTTT. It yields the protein CASRLGTQNTEAFF. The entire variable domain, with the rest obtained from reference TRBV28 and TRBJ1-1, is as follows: DVKVTQSSRYLVKRTGEKVFLECVQDMDHENMFWYRQDPGLGLRLIYFSYDVKMKEKGDIPEGYSVSREKKERFSLILESASTNQTSMYLCASRLGTQNTEAFFGQGTRLTVV.

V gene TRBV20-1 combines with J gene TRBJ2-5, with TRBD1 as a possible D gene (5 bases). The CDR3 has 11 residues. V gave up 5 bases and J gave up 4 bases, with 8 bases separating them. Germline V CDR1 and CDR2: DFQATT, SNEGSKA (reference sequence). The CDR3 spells CSAARAETQYF. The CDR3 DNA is TGCAGTGCTGCCAGGGCAGAGACCCAGTACTTC.

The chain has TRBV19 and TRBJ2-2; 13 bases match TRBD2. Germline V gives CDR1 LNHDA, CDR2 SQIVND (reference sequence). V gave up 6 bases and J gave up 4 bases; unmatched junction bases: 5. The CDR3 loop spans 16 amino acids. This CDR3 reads CASRKLAGGVTGELFF. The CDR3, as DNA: TGTGCCAGTAGGAAACTAGCGGGAGGGGTCACCGGGGAGCTGTTTTTT.